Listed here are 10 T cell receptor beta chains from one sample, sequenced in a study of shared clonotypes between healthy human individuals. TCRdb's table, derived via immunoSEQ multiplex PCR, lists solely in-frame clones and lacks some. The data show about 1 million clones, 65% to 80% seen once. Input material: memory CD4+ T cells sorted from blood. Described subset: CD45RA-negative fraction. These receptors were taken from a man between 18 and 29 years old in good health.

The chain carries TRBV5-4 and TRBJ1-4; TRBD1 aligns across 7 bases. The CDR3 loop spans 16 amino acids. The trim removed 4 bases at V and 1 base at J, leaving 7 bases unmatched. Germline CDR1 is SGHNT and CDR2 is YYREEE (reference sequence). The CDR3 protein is CASSVTGMGTNEKLFF. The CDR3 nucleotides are TGTGCCAGCAGCGTGACAGGGATGGGAACTAATGAAAAACTGTTTTTT.

The CDR3 loop reads CASSYFAGGPPDEQYF. The DNA for the CDR3 is TGTGCCAGCAGTTACTTTGCGGGGGGCCCCCCAGACGAGCAGTACTTC. The rearrangement links TRBV6-5 to TRBJ2-7, with 8 bases fitting TRBD2. Looked up from germline, CDR1 is MNHEY and CDR2 is SVGAGI. The V segment lost 1 base and the J segment 5 bases; nucleotides outside the gene matches: 10. The CDR3 covers 16 residues.

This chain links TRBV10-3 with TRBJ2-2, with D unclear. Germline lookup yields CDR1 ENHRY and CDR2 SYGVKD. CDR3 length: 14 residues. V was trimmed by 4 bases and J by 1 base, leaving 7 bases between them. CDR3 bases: TGTGCCATCAGTGGGATGGGGAACACCGGGGAGCTGTTTTTT. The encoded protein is CAISGMGNTGELFF.

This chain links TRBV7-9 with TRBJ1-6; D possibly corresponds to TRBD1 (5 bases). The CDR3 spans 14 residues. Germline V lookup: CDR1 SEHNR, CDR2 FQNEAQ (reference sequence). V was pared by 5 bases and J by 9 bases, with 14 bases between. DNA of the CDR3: TGTGCCAGCAGCACCCAGGGTGAAAGTTCACCCCTCCACTTT. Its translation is CASSTQGESSPLHF.

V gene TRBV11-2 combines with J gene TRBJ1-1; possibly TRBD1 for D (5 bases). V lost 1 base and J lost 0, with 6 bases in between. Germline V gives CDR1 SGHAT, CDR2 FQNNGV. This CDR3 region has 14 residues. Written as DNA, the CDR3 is TGTGCCAGCAGCTTAGCAGGGTTGAACACTGAAGCTTTCTTT. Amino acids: CASSLAGLNTEAFF.

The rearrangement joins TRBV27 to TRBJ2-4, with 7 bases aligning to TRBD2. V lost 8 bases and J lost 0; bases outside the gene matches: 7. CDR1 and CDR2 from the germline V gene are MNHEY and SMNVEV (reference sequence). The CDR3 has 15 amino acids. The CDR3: CASGGGAQAKNIQYF. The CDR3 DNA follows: TGTGCCAGCGGGGGAGGGGCGCAAGCCAAAAACATTCAGTACTTC.

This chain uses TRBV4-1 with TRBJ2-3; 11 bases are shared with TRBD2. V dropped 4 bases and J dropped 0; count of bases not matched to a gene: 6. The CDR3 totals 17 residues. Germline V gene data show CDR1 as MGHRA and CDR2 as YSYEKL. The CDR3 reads CASSPRASGGSTDTQYF. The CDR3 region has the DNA TGCGCCAGCAGCCCCAGGGCTAGCGGGGGGAGCACAGATACGCAGTATTTT.

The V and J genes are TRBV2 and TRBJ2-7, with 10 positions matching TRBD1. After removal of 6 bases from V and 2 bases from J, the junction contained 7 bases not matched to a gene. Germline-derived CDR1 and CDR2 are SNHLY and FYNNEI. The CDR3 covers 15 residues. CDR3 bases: TGTGCCAGCAGAGTAGGGACAGGGGAAGCCTACGAGCAGTACTTC. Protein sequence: CASRVGTGEAYEQYF.

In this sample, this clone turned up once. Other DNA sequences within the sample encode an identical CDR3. Written as DNA, the CDR3 is TGCGCCAGCAGCTTGTTGGGGGGCACTAATGAAAAACTGTTTTTT. Protein: CASSLLGGTNEKLFF. The rearrangement links TRBV5-1 to TRBJ1-4, with a tentative D call TRBD1 (6 bases). V dropped 1 base and J dropped 2 bases, with 9 bases sitting between them. Germline values: CDR1 SGHRS, CDR2 YFSETQ. The length of the CDR3 is 15 residues.

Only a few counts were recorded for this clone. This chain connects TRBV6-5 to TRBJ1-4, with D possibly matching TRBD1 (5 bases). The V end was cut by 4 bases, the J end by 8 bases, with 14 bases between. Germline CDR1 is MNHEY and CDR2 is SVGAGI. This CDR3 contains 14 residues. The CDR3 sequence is CASSLIRAGEKLFF. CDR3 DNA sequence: TGTGCCAGCAGTTTAATCAGGGCGGGCGAAAAACTGTTTTTT.